These 21 T cell receptor beta chains originate from one sample sequenced in a study of cytomegalovirus exposure and HLA in healthy donors. A multiplex PCR was run with 60 Vbeta primers and 13 Jbeta primers. Sequencing was performed with immunoSEQ multiplex PCR; in TCRdb, only in-frame clones are kept and a portion is missing. The repertoire holds over 150,000 clones, with 82% as singletons. Sequencing was performed on PBMCs. Every receptor here comes from a girl aged 10 to 17 in good health and CMV-seropositive.

CDR3 sequence: CASSTKRTGEAFF. The CDR3 coding sequence is TGTGCCAGCAGTACTAAACGGACAGGGGAAGCTTTCTTT. V is TRBV27 and J is TRBJ1-1; 8 nucleotides match TRBD1. The CDR3 consists of 13 residues. Germline lookup yields CDR1 MNHEY and CDR2 SMNVEV (reference sequence). Trimming cost V 5 bases and J 8 bases; bases outside gene matches: 7.

J is TRBJ2-7 and V is TRBV11-2, with D possibly being TRBD1 (5 bases). In germline, CDR1 is SGHAT, CDR2 FQNNGV. The CDR3 loop spans 12 amino acids. V lost 6 bases to trimming and J lost 0 bases, with 6 bases between them. This chain's CDR3 is CASRQVSYEQYF. In nucleotides, the CDR3 is TGTGCCAGCAGACAGGTCTCCTACGAGCAGTACTTC.

The V gene is TRBV28, the J gene TRBJ2-3; a weak D match, TRBD2 (6 bases). The V end lost 5 bases, the J end lost 4 bases, and 10 bases lay between the germline ends. CDR1 is MDHEN, CDR2 SYDVKM, per germline. This CDR3 has 13 residues. The CDR3 loop is CASSPGLSDTQYF. CDR3 in DNA: TGTGCCAGCAGTCCGGGACTCTCAGATACGCAGTATTTT.

This chain links TRBV7-9 with TRBJ2-7; D gene unclear. CDR3 length equals 12 residues. The germline V gene has CDR1 SEHNR and CDR2 FQNEAQ (reference sequence). Trimming removed 4 bases from V and 3 bases from J, with 7 bases in between. CDR3 loop: CASSYGSYEQYF. In DNA form, the CDR3 reads TGTGCCAGCAGCTATGGCAGCTACGAGCAGTACTTC.

The chain uses TRBV19 and TRBJ1-4; possibly TRBD1 for D (6 bases). Germline V lookup: CDR1 LNHDA, CDR2 SQIVND (reference sequence). This CDR3 is 13 amino acids long. V was shortened by 7 bases and J by 9 bases, with 15 bases between the two germline ends. DNA of the CDR3: TGTGCCAGTAATAACAGACAGGATAAAAAACTGTTTTTT. It translates to CASNNRQDKKLFF.

CDR3 in DNA: TGTGCCAGCAGCTCGTTCAGGGTTGGGGCCAACGTCCTGACTTTC. It yields the protein CASSSFRVGANVLTF. The chain recombines TRBV11-2 with TRBJ2-6, with D perhaps matching TRBD1 (5 bases). From germline, CDR1 is SGHAT and CDR2 FQNNGV. The length of the CDR3 is 15 residues. V shed 4 bases and J shed 3 bases, with 10 bases lying between them.

Only one count was recorded for this clone. The rearrangement links TRBV27 to TRBJ2-7; 9 bases are shared with TRBD1. Trimming took 6 bases from V and 4 from J; bases not matched to a gene: 7. The CDR3 totals 14 residues. In germline, CDR1 is MNHEY, CDR2 SMNVEV (reference sequence). The CDR3 region is CASRPGQGPYEQYF. The CDR3 DNA follows: TGTGCCAGCAGGCCGGGACAGGGACCGTACGAGCAGTACTTC.

The chain uses TRBV27 and TRBJ2-1; D is undetermined. CDR3 length: 12 residues. Germline V gives CDR1 MNHEY, CDR2 SMNVEV (reference sequence). Trimming removed 10 bases at V and 4 bases at J, with 11 bases between. This chain's CDR3 is CATNPPYNEQFF. The CDR3 DNA is TGTGCCACCAATCCCCCATACAATGAGCAGTTCTTC.

The chain carries TRBV4-2 and TRBJ2-1, with TRBD2 identical over 9 bases. Germline V gives CDR1 LGHNA, CDR2 YNFKEQ. The junction had 11 bases not matched to a gene; V was cut back by 0 bases and J by 5 bases. This CDR3 spans 18 amino acids. The CDR3 spells CASSQDGPREGVHNEQFF. For the CDR3, the DNA is TGTGCCAGCAGCCAAGATGGTCCGCGGGAGGGGGTCCACAATGAGCAGTTCTTC.

J is TRBJ2-1 and V is TRBV7-2; TRBD2 agrees at 9 bases. V trimming: 4 bases; J trimming: 7 bases; junction bases outside the gene matches: 14. CDR1 is SGHTA and CDR2 is FQGNSA in the germline V gene. CDR3 size: 17 residues. The CDR3 reads CASSSPRGGRGGNEQFF. The CDR3 nucleotides read TGTGCCAGCAGCTCCCCGCGGGGGGGGCGGGGGGGGAATGAGCAGTTCTTC.

The chain is built from TRBV15 and TRBJ1-5; 8 positions agree with TRBD1. The CDR3 spans 13 residues. Unmatched junction bases numbered 4, after V lost 5 bases and J lost 7 bases. CDR1 LNHNV and CDR2 YYDKDF come from the germline V gene (reference sequence). CDR3 region: CATSPDRAQPQHF. Written as DNA, the CDR3 is TGTGCCACCAGCCCGGACAGGGCCCAGCCCCAGCATTTT.

V is TRBV29-1 and J is TRBJ2-6, with D unclear. Trimming shortened V by 6 bases and J by 4 bases, and 7 bases separated the two germline ends. The germline gives CDR1 SQVTM, CDR2 ANQGSEA. CDR3 length: 12 amino acids. This chain's CDR3 is CSVEQGANVLTF. CDR3 in DNA: TGCAGCGTCGAACAGGGGGCCAACGTCCTGACTTTC.

The rearrangement joins TRBV5-1 to TRBJ2-3, with D perhaps TRBD1 (5 bases). Germline V gives CDR1 SGHRS, CDR2 YFSETQ. V lost 4 bases, J lost 0 bases, and 12 bases lay in between. The CDR3 is 15 residues long. CDR3 residues: CASSIGQGSTDTQYF. The CDR3 coding sequence is TGCGCCAGCAGCATAGGACAAGGTAGCACAGATACGCAGTATTTT.

Of note for this clone: This sample also contains other DNA sequences that code for the same CDR3. The rearrangement uses TRBV28 and TRBJ1-1; a possible D gene is TRBD1 (5 bases). The CDR3 is 14 amino acids. With 3 bases removed from V and 4 bases from J, the gap between germline ends came to 12 bases. Germline V gene data show CDR1 as MDHEN and CDR2 as SYDVKM. The CDR3 spells CASSLAGSSTEAFF. The CDR3 DNA is TGTGCCAGCAGTTTGGCAGGGTCTAGCACTGAAGCTTTCTTT. Full variable domain (rest looked up from reference TRBV28 and TRBJ1-1): DVKVTQSSRYLVKRTGEKVFLECVQDMDHENMFWYRQDPGLGLRLIYFSYDVKMKEKGDIPEGYSVSREKKERFSLILESASTNQTSMYLCASSLAGSSTEAFFGQGTRLTVV.

The DNA of the CDR3 is TGTGCCAGTAAACTGTCTAGCGGGAGCTACGAGCAGTACTTC. This sequence encodes CASKLSSGSYEQYF. The V call is TRBV19, the J call TRBJ2-7, with TRBD2 matching 10 bases. CDR1 and CDR2 from the germline V gene are LNHDA and SQIVND (reference sequence). V dropped 7 bases and J dropped 3; count of bases not matched to a gene: 6. The CDR3 is 14 amino acids. Full variable domain (remainder filled in from reference TRBV19 and TRBJ2-7): DGGITQSPKYLFRKEGQNVTLSCEQNLNHDAMYWYRQDPGQGLRLIYYSQIVNDFQKGDIAEGYSVSREKKESFPLTVTSAQKNPTAFYLCASKLSSGSYEQYFGPGTRLTVT.

The J gene is TRBJ2-7, the V gene TRBV6-5; D gene ambiguous. Trimming took 2 bases from V and 4 from J, leaving 9 bases between them. This CDR3 is built from 13 residues. Germline-derived CDR1 and CDR2 are MNHEY and SVGAGI. In nucleotides, the CDR3 is TGTGCCAGCAGTTACGATGGCGGATACGAGCAGTACTTC. Amino acids: CASSYDGGYEQYF.

This sequence joins TRBV6-4 and TRBJ1-1, with 8 bases that match TRBD1. After removal of 4 bases from V and 6 bases from J, the junction contained 7 bases not matched to a gene. This CDR3 has 14 amino acids. Germline V lookup: CDR1 MRHNA, CDR2 SNTAGT. The CDR3 DNA reads as TGTGCCAGCAGTGGCCGGACAGGGTTCGCTGAAGCTTTCTTT. This gives the protein CASSGRTGFAEAFF.

The chain couples TRBV10-3 to TRBJ1-2, with D possibly TRBD1 on 5 matching bases. The CDR3 runs 12 residues. Trimming took off 2 bases at V and 14 bases at J, with 15 bases between the two ends. Germline V CDR1 and CDR2: ENHRY, SYGVKD. CDR3 bases: TGTGCCATCAGTGAGCCGGAAGGGGAGGGGACCTTC. It translates to CAISEPEGEGTF.

The chain is built from TRBV4-3 and TRBJ1-1; D may be TRBD1 (6 bases). Trimming pared 0 bases from V and 6 bases from J, leaving 14 bases between. The CDR3 runs 15 residues. Per the germline V gene, CDR1 is LGHNA and CDR2 is YSLEER. The CDR3 reads CASSQDGTGSAEAFF. The CDR3 DNA is TGCGCCAGCAGCCAAGACGGTACAGGGAGCGCTGAAGCTTTCTTT.

The CDR3 region is CASSLRTGGYTEAFF. The CDR3 DNA reads TGTGCCAGCAGCCTTCGGACAGGGGGCTACACTGAAGCTTTCTTT. V and J are TRBV13 and TRBJ1-1, with 11 bases matching TRBD1. The CDR3 is 15 residues long. Germline V gene lookup returns CDR1 PRHDT and CDR2 FYEKMQ (reference sequence). V trimming: 5 bases; J trimming: 3 bases; junction bases outside the gene matches: 5.

This chain connects TRBV13 to TRBJ2-1, with TRBD2 identical over 14 bases. V lost 4 bases to trimming and J lost 12 bases; unmatched junction nucleotides: 5. The CDR3 length is 14 residues. Germline V gene sequence: CDR1 PRHDT, CDR2 FYEKMQ (reference sequence). In DNA, the CDR3 is TGTGCCAGCAGCTCGTGGACTAGCGGGGGGCCGCAGTTCTTC. Amino acid sequence: CASSSWTSGGPQFF.